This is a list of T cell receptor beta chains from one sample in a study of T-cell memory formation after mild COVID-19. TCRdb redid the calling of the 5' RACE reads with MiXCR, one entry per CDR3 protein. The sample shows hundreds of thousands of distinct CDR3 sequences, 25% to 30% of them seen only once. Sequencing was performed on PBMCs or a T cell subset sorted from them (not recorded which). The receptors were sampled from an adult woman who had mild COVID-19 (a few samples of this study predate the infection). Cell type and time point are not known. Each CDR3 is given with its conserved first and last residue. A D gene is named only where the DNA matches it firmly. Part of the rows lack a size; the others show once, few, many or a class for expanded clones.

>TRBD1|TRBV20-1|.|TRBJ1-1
CSASGGMDTEAFF
TGCAGTGCCTCAGGGGGGATGGACACTGAAGCTTTCTTT
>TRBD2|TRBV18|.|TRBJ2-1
CASSPPGTSLREQFF
TGTGCCAGCTCACCACCTGGGACTAGCCTAAGGGAGCAGTTCTTC
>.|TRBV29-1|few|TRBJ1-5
CSVTQTVDQPQHF
TGCAGCGTTACCCAGACAGTCGATCAGCCCCAGCATTTT
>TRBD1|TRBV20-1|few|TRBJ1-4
CSAGQGEWEKLFF
TGCAGTGCGGGTCAGGGGGAATGGGAAAAACTGTTTTTT
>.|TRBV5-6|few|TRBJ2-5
CASNFRVGGTQYF
TGTGCCAGCAACTTCCGTGTTGGTGGGACCCAGTACTTC
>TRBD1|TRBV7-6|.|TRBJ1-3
CASSQLTGLGNTIYF
TGTGCCAGCAGCCAGTTGACAGGGTTGGGAAACACCATATATTTT
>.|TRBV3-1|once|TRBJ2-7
CASSLTGSFYEQYF
TGTGCCAGCAGCTTGACGGGTAGCTTCTACGAGCAGTACTTC
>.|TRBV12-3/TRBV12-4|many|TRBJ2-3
CASSLSSTDTQYF
TGTGCCAGCAGCTTATCTAGCACAGATACGCAGTATTTT
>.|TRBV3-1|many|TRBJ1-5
CASSFTMNGNQPQHF
TGTGCCAGCAGCTTCACCATGAACGGCAATCAGCCCCAGCATTTT
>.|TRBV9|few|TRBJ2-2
CASSWTSNTGELFF
TGTGCCAGCAGCTGGACCTCGAACACCGGGGAGCTGTTTTTT
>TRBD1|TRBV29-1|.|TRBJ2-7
CSVLTGGLYEQYF
TGCAGCGTGCTTACAGGGGGCCTTTACGAGCAGTACTTC
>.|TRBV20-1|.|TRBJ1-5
CSARALNQPQHF
TGCAGTGCTAGAGCCCTCAATCAGCCCCAGCATTTT
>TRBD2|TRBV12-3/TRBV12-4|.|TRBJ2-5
CASRGGVTGETQYF
TGTGCCAGCAGGGGGGGGGTTACTGGAGAGACCCAGTACTTC
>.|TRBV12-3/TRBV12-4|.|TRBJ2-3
CASSLRTVKGDTQYF
TGTGCCAGCAGTTTACGGACAGTAAAGGGAGATACGCAGTATTTT
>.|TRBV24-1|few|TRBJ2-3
CATSDGVGGTDTQYF
TGTGCCACCAGTGATGGAGTGGGGGGCACAGATACGCAGTATTTT
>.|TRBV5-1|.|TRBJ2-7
CASSRPETYEQYF
TGCGCCAGCAGCCGTCCGGAAACCTACGAGCAGTACTTC
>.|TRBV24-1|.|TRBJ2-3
CATSEIGAPGDTQYF
TGTGCCACCAGTGAGATAGGTGCCCCTGGGGATACGCAGTATTTT
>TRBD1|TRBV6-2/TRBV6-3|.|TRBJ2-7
CASSRDRAGEQYF
TGTGCCAGCAGCCGGGACAGGGCTGGCGAGCAGTACTTC
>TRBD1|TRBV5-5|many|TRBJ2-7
CASSLTGRAYEQYF
TGTGCCAGCAGCCTGACAGGGAGAGCCTACGAGCAGTACTTC
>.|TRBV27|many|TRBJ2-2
CASAFSGELFF
TGTGCCAGCGCATTCAGCGGGGAGCTGTTTTTT
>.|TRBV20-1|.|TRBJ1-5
CSASGVGNHQPQHF
TGCAGTGCTAGTGGAGTGGGCAATCATCAGCCCCAGCATTTT
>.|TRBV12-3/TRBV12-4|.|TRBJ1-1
CASSTTAGTEAFF
TGTGCCAGCTCGACCACGGCGGGCACTGAAGCTTTCTTT
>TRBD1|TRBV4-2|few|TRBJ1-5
CASSQGAGQLDQPQHF
TGTGCCAGCAGCCAAGGGGCGGGACAGCTGGATCAGCCCCAGCATTTT
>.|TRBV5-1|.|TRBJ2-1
CASSPVGHEQFF
TGCGCCAGCAGCCCGGTAGGCCATGAGCAGTTCTTC
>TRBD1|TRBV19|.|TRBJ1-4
CASTWRQGEKLFF
TGTGCCAGTACCTGGAGACAGGGTGAAAAACTGTTTTTT
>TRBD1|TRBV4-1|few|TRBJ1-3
CASSQRTGSTGNTIYF
TGCGCCAGCAGCCAAAGGACAGGGAGTACTGGAAACACCATATATTTT
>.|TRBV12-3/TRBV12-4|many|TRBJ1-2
CASSEVLGYGYTF
TGTGCCAGCAGCGAGGTTCTCGGCTATGGCTACACCTTC
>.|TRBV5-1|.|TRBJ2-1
CASSLGDWTDYNEQFF
TGCGCCAGCAGCTTGGGGGACTGGACAGACTACAATGAGCAGTTCTTC
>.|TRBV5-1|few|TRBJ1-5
CASSAGPGGNQPQHF
TGCGCCAGCAGCGCGGGCCCAGGGGGCAATCAGCCCCAGCATTTT
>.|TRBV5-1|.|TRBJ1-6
CASNQGINSPLHF
TGCGCCAGCAATCAGGGGATTAATTCACCCCTCCACTTT
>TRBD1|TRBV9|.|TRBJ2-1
CASSVWDRNNEQFF
TGTGCCAGCAGCGTATGGGACAGAAACAATGAGCAGTTCTTC
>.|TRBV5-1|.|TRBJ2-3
CASSIGGIEDTQYF
TGCGCCAGCAGTATTGGGGGGATCGAGGATACGCAGTATTTT
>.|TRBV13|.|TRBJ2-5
CASSSPRGEQETQYF
TGTGCCAGCAGCTCCCCAAGGGGCGAGCAAGAGACCCAGTACTTC
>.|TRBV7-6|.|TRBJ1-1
CASSFETYTEAFF
TGTGCCAGCAGCTTCGAGACTTACACTGAAGCTTTCTTT
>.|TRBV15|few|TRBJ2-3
CATSRDSEADTQYF
TGTGCCACCAGCAGAGATTCGGAGGCTGATACGCAGTATTTT
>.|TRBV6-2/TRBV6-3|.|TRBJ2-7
CASSYSLVEQYF
TGTGCCAGCAGTTACTCTTTGGTCGAGCAGTACTTC
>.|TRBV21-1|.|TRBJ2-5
CASRVFAGQETQYF
TGTGCCAGCAGAGTTTTCGCCGGCCAAGAGACCCAGTACTTC
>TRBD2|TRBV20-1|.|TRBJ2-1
CSAWTSGSPYNEQFF
TGCAGTGCTTGGACTAGCGGGAGCCCCTACAATGAGCAGTTCTTC
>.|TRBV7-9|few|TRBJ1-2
CASSLVGSNYGYTF
TGTGCCAGCAGCTTAGTGGGCAGTAACTATGGCTACACCTTC
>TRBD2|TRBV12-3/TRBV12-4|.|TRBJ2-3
CASSHAQLAGYADTQYF
TGTGCCAGCAGTCATGCCCAACTAGCGGGGTATGCAGATACGCAGTATTTT
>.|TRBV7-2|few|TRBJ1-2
CASSLLLFSRLYGYTF
TGTGCCAGCAGCTTACTGCTGTTCTCTCGGCTCTATGGCTACACCTTC
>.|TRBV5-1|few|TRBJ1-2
CASSRIGGDYGYTF
TGCGCCAGCAGCCGTATCGGGGGGGACTATGGCTACACCTTC
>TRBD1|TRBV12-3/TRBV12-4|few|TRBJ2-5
CASRGQGASETQYF
TGTGCCAGCAGGGGACAGGGGGCCAGTGAGACCCAGTACTTC
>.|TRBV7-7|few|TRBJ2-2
CASSSPNREGWTGELFF
TGTGCTAGCAGCTCACCCAACAGGGAGGGGTGGACCGGGGAGCTGTTTTTT
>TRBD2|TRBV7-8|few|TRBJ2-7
CASSSSGASYEQYF
TGTGCCAGCAGCTCTAGCGGGGCCTCCTACGAGCAGTACTTC